A selection of T cell receptor beta chains follows, all from one sample in a study of neurological immune-mediated disorders. TCRdb re-called the 5' RACE reads with MiXCR, one entry per CDR3 protein. This table holds tens of thousands of distinct CDR3 sequences, just over 5% found once. Material for sequencing was PBMCs. Every receptor here comes from a woman aged 25 to 39 with multiple sclerosis. Each CDR3 is given with its conserved first and last residue. D genes are given only for firm matches. Size values are once, few and many counts, or a class for expanded clones, and some rows have none.

>few|TRBV20-1|TRBJ1-6|-
TGCAGTGCTAGCGGATCCCCCTCCGGGTATAATTCACCCCTCCACTTT
CSASGSPSGYNSPLHF
>many|TRBV11-1|TRBJ1-1|-
TGTGCCAGCAGCTTAGTTTCGGGGAACACTGAAGCTTTCTTT
CASSLVSGNTEAFF
>many|TRBV20-1|TRBJ2-3|TRBD2
TGCAGTGCTAGAGAACTAGCGGGAGGTAGGAATACGCAGTATTTT
CSARELAGGRNTQYF
>many|TRBV30|TRBJ2-3|-
TGTGCCTTTCGCGGAAGCACAGATACGCAGTATTTT
CAFRGSTDTQYF
>many|TRBV3-1|TRBJ1-1|-
TGTGCCAGCAGCCCACTGAGGGGAGGCACTGAAGCTTTCTTT
CASSPLRGGTEAFF
>many|TRBV5-1|TRBJ1-1|TRBD1
TGCGCCAGCAGCCCGGCAGACAGGGGGCTCACTGAAGCTTTCTTT
CASSPADRGLTEAFF
>-|TRBV18|TRBJ2-5|-
TGTGCCAGCTCACACCCGGGAGAGACCCAGTACTTC
CASSHPGETQYF
>many|TRBV25-1|TRBJ2-1|-
TGTGCCAGCAGCCACATGGTAGGGTACAATGAGCAGTTCTTC
CASSHMVGYNEQFF
>many|TRBV24-1|TRBJ2-2|TRBD1
TGTGCCACCACCCCCGGGACAGGGTTGGTCGGGGAGCTGTTTTTT
CATTPGTGLVGELFF
>many|TRBV5-1|TRBJ1-2|-
TGCGCCAGCAGCTACGACGGCAATAACTATGGCTACACCTTC
CASSYDGNNYGYTF
>many|TRBV5-1|TRBJ1-6|TRBD1
TGCGCCAGCAGCTTGTCAACAGGGGCGGGTTCACCCCTCCACTTT
CASSLSTGAGSPLHF
>few|TRBV20-1|TRBJ2-1|TRBD2
TGCAGTGCTAGACCCACTAGCGGGAGCATCGATGAGCAGTTCTTC
CSARPTSGSIDEQFF
>many|TRBV29-1|TRBJ2-1|-
TGCAGCGTTGTAGGGATAAACTACAATGAGCAGTTCTTC
CSVVGINYNEQFF
>few|TRBV5-1|TRBJ2-2|-
TGCGCCAGCAGCTCCTCCGGGGGGGAGCTGTTTTTT
CASSSSGGELFF
>many|TRBV3-1|TRBJ2-5|-
TGTGCCAGCAGCCAAGATGGTGGGGCCGAGACCCAGTACTTC
CASSQDGGAETQYF